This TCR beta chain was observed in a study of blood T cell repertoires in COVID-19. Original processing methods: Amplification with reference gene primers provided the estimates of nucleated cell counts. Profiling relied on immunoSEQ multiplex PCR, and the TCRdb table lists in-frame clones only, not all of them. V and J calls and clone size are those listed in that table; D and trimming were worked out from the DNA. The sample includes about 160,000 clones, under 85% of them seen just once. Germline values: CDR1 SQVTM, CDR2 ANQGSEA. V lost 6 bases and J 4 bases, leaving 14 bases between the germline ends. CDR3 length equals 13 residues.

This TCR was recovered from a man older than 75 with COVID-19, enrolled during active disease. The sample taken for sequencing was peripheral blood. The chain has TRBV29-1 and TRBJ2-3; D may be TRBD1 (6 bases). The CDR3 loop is CSVARGRADTQYF. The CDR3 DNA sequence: TGCAGCGTCGCCAGGGGTCGGGCAGATACGCAGTATTTT.